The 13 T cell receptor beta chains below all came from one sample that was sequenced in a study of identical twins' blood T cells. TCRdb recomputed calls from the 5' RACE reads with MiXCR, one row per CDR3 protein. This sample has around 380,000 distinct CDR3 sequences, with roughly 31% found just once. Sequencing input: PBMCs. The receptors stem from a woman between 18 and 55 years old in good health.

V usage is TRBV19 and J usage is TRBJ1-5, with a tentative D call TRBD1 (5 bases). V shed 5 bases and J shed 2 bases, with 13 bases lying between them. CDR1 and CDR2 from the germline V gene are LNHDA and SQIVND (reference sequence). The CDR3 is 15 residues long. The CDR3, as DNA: TGTGCCAGTAGTTCCCCAGGGAGTGGCAATCAGCCCCAGCATTTT. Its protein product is CASSSPGSGNQPQHF.

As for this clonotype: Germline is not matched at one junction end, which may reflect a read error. The CDR3 is CAGSQEGGYTEAFF. Here the CDR3 DNA reads TGCGCCGGCAGCCAAGAAGGGGGGTACACTGAAGCTTTCTTT. This sequence joins TRBV4-3 and TRBJ1-1, with a tentative D call TRBD1 (6 bases). The length of the CDR3 is 14 residues. Germline V CDR1 and CDR2: LGHNA, YSLEER.

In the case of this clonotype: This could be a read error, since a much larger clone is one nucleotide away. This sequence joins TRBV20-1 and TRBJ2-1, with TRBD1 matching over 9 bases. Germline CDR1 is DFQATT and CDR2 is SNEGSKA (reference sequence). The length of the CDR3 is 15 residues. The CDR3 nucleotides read TGCAGTGTTAGAGATTGGACAGGGGTGGTAAGTGAGCAGTTCTTC. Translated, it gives CSVRDWTGVVSEQFF.

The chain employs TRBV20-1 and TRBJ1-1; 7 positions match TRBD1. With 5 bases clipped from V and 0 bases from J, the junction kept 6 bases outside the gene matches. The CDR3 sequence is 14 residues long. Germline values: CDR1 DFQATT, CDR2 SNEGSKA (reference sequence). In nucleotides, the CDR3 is TGCAGTGCTGCGACCGGGACAGTGAACACTGAAGCTTTCTTT. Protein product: CSAATGTVNTEAFF.

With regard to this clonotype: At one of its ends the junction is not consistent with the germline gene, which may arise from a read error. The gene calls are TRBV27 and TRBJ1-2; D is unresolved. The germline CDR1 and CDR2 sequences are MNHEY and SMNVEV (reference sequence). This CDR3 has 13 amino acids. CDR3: CGSSLGTTFGYTF. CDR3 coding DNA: TGTGGCAGCAGTCTAGGAACAACCTTTGGCTACACCTTC.

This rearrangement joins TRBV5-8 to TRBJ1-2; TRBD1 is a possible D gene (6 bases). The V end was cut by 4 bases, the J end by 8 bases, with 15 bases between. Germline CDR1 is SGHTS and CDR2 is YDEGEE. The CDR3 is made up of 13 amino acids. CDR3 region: CASSHRQARGYTF. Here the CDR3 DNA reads TGTGCCAGCAGCCACCGACAGGCTAGGGGCTACACCTTC.

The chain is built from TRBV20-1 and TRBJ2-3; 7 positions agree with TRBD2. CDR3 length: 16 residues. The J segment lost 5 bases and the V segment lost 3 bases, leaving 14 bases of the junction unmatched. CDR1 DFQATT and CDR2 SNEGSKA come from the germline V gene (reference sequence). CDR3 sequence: CSASLSSGLHIDTQYF. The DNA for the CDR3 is TGCAGTGCTAGTTTGTCTAGCGGACTACACATAGATACGCAGTATTTT.

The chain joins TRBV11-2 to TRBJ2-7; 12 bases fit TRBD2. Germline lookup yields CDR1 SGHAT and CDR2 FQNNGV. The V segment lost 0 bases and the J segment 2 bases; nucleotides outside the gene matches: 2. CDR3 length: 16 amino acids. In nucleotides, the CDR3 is TGTGCCAGCAGCTTAGAGCTAGCGGGAGGGCCCTACGAGCAGTACTTC. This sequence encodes CASSLELAGGPYEQYF.

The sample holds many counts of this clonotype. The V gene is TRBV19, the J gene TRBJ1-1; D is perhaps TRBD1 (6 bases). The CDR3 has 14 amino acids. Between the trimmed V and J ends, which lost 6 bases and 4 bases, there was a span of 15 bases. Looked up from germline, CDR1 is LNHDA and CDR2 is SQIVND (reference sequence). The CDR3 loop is CASSQGRLSTEAFF. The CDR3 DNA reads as TGTGCCAGTAGCCAGGGGAGATTGAGCACTGAAGCTTTCTTT.

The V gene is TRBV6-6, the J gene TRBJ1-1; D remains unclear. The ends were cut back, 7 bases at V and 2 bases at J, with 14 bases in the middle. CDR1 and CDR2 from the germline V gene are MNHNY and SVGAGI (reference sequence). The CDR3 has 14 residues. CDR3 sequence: CASIRETGNTEAFF. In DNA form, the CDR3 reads TGTGCCAGCATTCGGGAGACGGGAAACACTGAAGCTTTCTTT.

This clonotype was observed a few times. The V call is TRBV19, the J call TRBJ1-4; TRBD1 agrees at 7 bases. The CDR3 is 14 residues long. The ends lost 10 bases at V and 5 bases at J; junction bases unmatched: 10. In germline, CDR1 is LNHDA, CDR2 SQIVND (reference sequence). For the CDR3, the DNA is TGTGCCACCCGAGCACAGGGGCGAAATGAAAAACTGTTTTTT. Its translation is CATRAQGRNEKLFF.

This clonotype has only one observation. In nucleotides, the CDR3 is TGTGCCAGCAGTTTTGGGTCCACCTACGAGCAGTACTTC. Its translation is CASSFGSTYEQYF. The chain recombines TRBV28 with TRBJ2-7; D uncertain. This CDR3 has 13 residues. Germline V gene sequence: CDR1 MDHEN, CDR2 SYDVKM. V lost 3 bases and J lost 2, with 8 bases in between.

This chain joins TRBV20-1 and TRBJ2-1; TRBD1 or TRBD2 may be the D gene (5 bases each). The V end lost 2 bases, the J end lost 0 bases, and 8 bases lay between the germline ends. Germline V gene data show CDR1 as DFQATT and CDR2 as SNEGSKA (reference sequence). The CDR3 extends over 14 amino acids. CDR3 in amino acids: CSARRDPSYNEQFF. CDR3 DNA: TGCAGTGCTAGACGGGACCCCTCCTACAATGAGCAGTTCTTC.